The 27 T cell receptor beta chains in this list originate from one sample, sequenced in a study of T cell repertoires in cytomegalovirus infection (dated by TCRdb to the late 2010s). For these receptors, no antigen is known. These reads were obtained on an Illumina HiSeq 1500. TCRdb cleaned the public reads at Q25 with fastp, built clones with MiXCR and kept in-frame beta chains. CDR3 protein duplicates are merged, each entry listing the most common genes and DNA. In this sample the table shows about 920,000 distinct CDR3 sequences, less than 35% of which occur a single time. Together, the top ten hold roughly 13% of the sample. Per the publication, the treatment or condition label means: in vitro stimulation with specific CMV peptide epitopes to enrich CMV-specific T cells. The sequences come from cultured CD8+ T cells from PBMCs, collected from culture after CMV antigen stimulation. These receptors originate from a human donor in good health (CMV status not recorded). Some clones in this sample may be carry-over from other donors' samples.

The table lists this clonotype with a count of one. The chain couples TRBV5-6 to TRBJ2-1; maybe TRBD1 (6 bases). Trimming removed 0 bases at V and 4 bases at J, with 11 bases between. The CDR3 length is 15 residues. The germline CDR1 and CDR2 sequences are SGHDT and YYEEEE. As DNA, the CDR3 is TGTGCCAGCAGCTTGGCAGGGGCCGGATACAATGAGCAGTTCTTC. Translating it yields CASSLAGAGYNEQFF.

The chain recombines TRBV7-3 with TRBJ2-7, with unresolved D. CDR3 size: 13 residues. The germline V gene encodes CDR1 SGHTA and CDR2 FQGTGA. Trimming cost V 1 base and J 6 bases, with 10 bases left between them. The DNA of the CDR3 is TGTGCCAGCAGCTTAAAGGGCTACTCCGAGCAGTACGTC. Encoded protein: CASSLKGYSEQYV.

The rearrangement joins TRBV10-3 to TRBJ1-3; D gene unclear. Trimming cost V 7 bases and J 1 base, with 5 bases left between them. CDR1 and CDR2 (germline): ENHRY, SYGVKD. This CDR3 has 12 residues. The DNA of the CDR3 is TGTGCCATCATGGGGTCTGGAAACACCATATATTTT. Protein: CAIMGSGNTIYF.

This clonotype was seen a handful of times. The rearrangement joins TRBV7-9 to TRBJ2-7, with D uncertain. CDR1 is SEHNR, CDR2 FQNEAQ, per germline (reference sequence). This CDR3 spans 12 amino acids. V dropped 3 bases and J dropped 4 bases, with 7 bases sitting between them. The CDR3 coding sequence is TGTGCCAGCAGCTTTGAAAGTTACGAGCAGTACGTC. Protein sequence: CASSFESYEQYV.

The chain combines TRBV18 with TRBJ2-7; perhaps TRBD2 as D (6 bases). The CDR3 consists of 15 residues. Germline loops: CDR1 KGHSH, CDR2 LQKENI. V lost 4 bases, J lost 4 bases, and 17 bases lay in between. CDR3 region: CASSQGRRGEYEQYF. CDR3 nucleotide sequence: TGTGCCAGCTCACAGGGTCGGCGGGGCGAATACGAGCAGTACTTC.

The chain joins TRBV5-6 to TRBJ1-5; the D gene is possibly TRBD1 (5 bases). Germline CDR1 SGHDT, CDR2 YYEEEE. V was cut by 1 base and J by 12 bases, with 17 bases left in between. The CDR3 loop spans 14 amino acids. The CDR3 DNA reads TGTGCCAGCAGCTTGATTTTTTTATGGGACTGCCAGCATTTT. Its translation: CASSLIFLWDCQHF.

The V call is TRBV20-1, the J call TRBJ1-1, with 11 nucleotides matching TRBD1. J was trimmed by 5 bases and V by 4 bases; bases with no gene match: 3. Per the germline V gene, CDR1 is DFQATT and CDR2 is SNEGSKA (reference sequence). This CDR3 comprises 13 residues. CDR3 nucleotides: TGCAGTGCTAAGGACAGGGGGCATACTGAAGCTTTCTTT. Translated: CSAKDRGHTEAFF.

The chain combines TRBV4-1 with TRBJ1-1; TRBD1 might be the D (5 bases). The CDR3 has 13 amino acids. Trimming took off 2 bases at V and 7 bases at J, with 11 bases between the two ends. The germline V gene has CDR1 MGHRA and CDR2 YSYEKL. The DNA for the CDR3 is TGCGCCAGCAGCCAACTGTCCAGGGTTGAAGCTTTCTTT. This translates into CASSQLSRVEAFF.

V and J are TRBV6-2 or TRBV6-3 and TRBJ1-2, with 7 bases fitting TRBD1. J gave up 5 bases and V 7 bases, and 7 bases lay outside the gene matches. The V gene's germline CDR1 is MNHEY and CDR2 SVGEGT. The CDR3 length is 13 residues. CDR3 sequence: CASIRQGRYGYTF. In DNA, the CDR3 is TGTGCCAGCATTCGACAGGGTCGATATGGCTACACCTTC.

This clonotype was observed at least ten times. The chain employs TRBV7-6 and TRBJ1-1; the match to TRBD1 covers 8 bases. J lost 3 bases, V lost 5 bases, and 11 bases had no gene match. CDR1 and CDR2 from the germline V gene are SGHVS and FNYEAQ. CDR3 length equals 16 residues. CDR3 loop: CASSLPGQVYDTEAFF. For the CDR3, the DNA is TGTGCCAGCAGCCTACCGGGACAGGTCTACGACACTGAAGCTTTCTTT.

This CDR3 is CASSVEVGDGPNTEAFF. The DNA of the CDR3 is TGTGCCAGCAGCGTAGAGGTGGGGGACGGACCGAACACTGAAGCTTTCTTT. This chain links TRBV9 with TRBJ1-1, with D possibly TRBD1 on 5 matching bases. The CDR3 is made up of 17 amino acids. The V gene lost 0 bases and the J gene lost 1 base, with 16 bases spanning the gap. CDR1 and CDR2 (germline): SGDLS, YYNGEE.

This clonotype was seen only once. Compared with germline, one end of the junction differs, possibly owing to a read error. The rearrangement joins TRBV7-8 to TRBJ2-5; D call uncertain. Germline CDR1 and CDR2: SGHVS and FQNEAQ. This CDR3 has 11 residues. The chain's CDR3 is CATSLKETQYF. In DNA form, the CDR3 reads TGTGCCACCAGCCTAAAAGAGACCCAGTACTTC.

This clonotype was observed a few times. The chain carries TRBV5-5 and TRBJ1-5, with 8 bases fitting TRBD1. Germline V CDR1 and CDR2: SGHKS, YYEKEE (reference sequence). V was pared by 0 bases and J by 0 bases, with 5 bases of the junction left unmatched. CDR3 length: 17 residues. CDR3 sequence (DNA): TGTGCCAGCAGCTTGGCGGACAGGGAATATAGCAATCAGCCCCAGCATTTT. Its translation: CASSLADREYSNQPQHF.

This clonotype was counted between two and nine times. This chain uses TRBV7-6 with TRBJ2-1, with 10 bases identical to TRBD1. Unmatched junction bases numbered 10, after V lost 3 bases and J lost 5 bases. The CDR3 runs 17 residues. The germline gives CDR1 SGHVS, CDR2 FNYEAQ. The DNA for the CDR3 is TGTGCCAGCAGCTTGCGGACAGGGGGAGGCCGTGACAATGAGCAGTTCTTC. Translated: CASSLRTGGGRDNEQFF.

This sequence joins TRBV29-1 and TRBJ2-7, with 8 nucleotides matching TRBD2. The trim removed 6 bases at V and 6 bases at J, leaving 4 bases unmatched. Germline V lookup: CDR1 SQVTM, CDR2 ANQGSEA. This CDR3 spans 11 amino acids. The chain's CDR3 is CSVASGGEQYV. The CDR3 DNA is TGCAGCGTGGCCAGCGGGGGCGAGCAGTACGTC.

The sample holds many counts of this clonotype. This chain joins TRBV7-8 and TRBJ2-3, with D maybe TRBD2 (6 bases). The CDR3 length is 12 residues. Germline CDR1 and CDR2: SGHVS and FQNEAQ. The V gene lost 1 base and the J gene lost 8 bases, with 7 bases spanning the gap. The CDR3 bases are TGTGCCAGCAGCTTAGGGGAGGTTACGCAGTATTTT. Translation: CASSLGEVTQYF.

This clonotype turned up a few times. CDR3 amino acids: CASSGSGGGLVYF. The CDR3 coding sequence is TGTGCCAGCAGTGGGTCGGGGGGGGGCCTTGTCTACTTC. This rearrangement joins TRBV6-1 to TRBJ2-4; 8 nucleotides agree with TRBD2. J gave up 16 bases and V 4 bases, and 12 bases lay outside the gene matches. CDR1 is MNHNS and CDR2 is SASEGT in the germline V gene. This CDR3 comprises 13 residues.

Points on this clonotype: The DNA is left out, because the CDR3 cannot be placed on it with certainty; the CDR3 is given as TCRdb lists it. The V call is TRBV7-2, the J call TRBJ2-5. The CDR3 spans 14 residues, counting both ends. The germline gives CDR1 SGHTA, CDR2 FQGNSA. This chain's CDR3 is CASSLDGFLETQYF.

Only a few counts were recorded for this clonotype. The chain combines TRBV6-5 with TRBJ2-2; TRBD1 aligns across 11 bases. The CDR3 covers 15 residues. Per germline, CDR1 MNHEY and CDR2 SVGAGI. The V and J ends lost 5 bases and 6 bases, in that order; junction bases with no gene match: 5. The CDR3 spells CASSNKGQGAGELFF. Here the CDR3 DNA reads TGTGCCAGCAGTAATAAGGGACAGGGGGCCGGGGAGCTGTTTTTT.

This clonotype has a single count. The chain recombines TRBV19 with TRBJ1-3, with D unresolved. The CDR3 runs to 12 residues. Germline V CDR1 and CDR2: LNHDA, SQIVND (reference sequence). V was cut by 11 bases and J by 1 base, with 9 bases left in between. The CDR3 sequence is CAVSWSGNTIYF. The CDR3 nucleotides read TGTGCCGTATCCTGGTCTGGAAACACCATATATTTT.

The V gene is TRBV6-6, the J gene TRBJ2-5, with TRBD1 identical over 7 bases. Trimming removed 7 bases from V and 7 bases from J; junction bases left unmatched: 9. The CDR3 extends over 13 amino acids. Germline V gene lookup returns CDR1 MNHNY and CDR2 SVGAGI (reference sequence). This CDR3 is CASTLTGSGTQYF. The CDR3 DNA sequence: TGTGCCAGCACCCTGACAGGGTCGGGGACCCAGTACTTC.

Worth noting for this clonotype: One junction end does not reproduce the germline sequence, and a read error may be involved. The chain has TRBV7-9 and TRBJ2-5; unclear D gene. Per the germline V gene, CDR1 is SEHNR and CDR2 is FQNEAQ (reference sequence). The CDR3 spans 17 residues. The CDR3 sequence is CANSSSYRQIREETQYF. CDR3 nucleotides: TGTGCCAACAGCTCTTCGTACCGACAAATTCGGGAAGAGACCCAGTACTTC.

The chain uses TRBV6-8 and TRBJ2-7; TRBD2 might be the D (6 bases). Germline V gene data show CDR1 as MNHGY and CDR2 as SAAAGT. This CDR3 is built from 12 residues. The V end lost 7 bases, the J end lost 5 bases, and 12 bases lay between the germline ends. The CDR3 bases are TGTGCCAGCATCGGACTATTAAACGAGCAGTACTTC. This gives the protein CASIGLLNEQYF.

The chain couples TRBV6-1 to TRBJ1-2, with D unclear. CDR3 length: 13 residues. CDR1 MNHNS and CDR2 SASEGT come from the germline V gene. The V gene lost 6 bases and the J gene lost 8 bases, with 16 bases spanning the gap. The DNA for the CDR3 is TGTGCCAGCAGAACCGGGCCTCCCTTCGGCTACACCTTC. This gives the protein CASRTGPPFGYTF.

The table lists this clonotype with a few counts. This sequence joins TRBV20-1 and TRBJ1-1, with D possibly TRBD1 on 6 matching bases. This CDR3 is built from 15 residues. Trimming removed 0 bases from V and 7 bases from J, with 18 bases in between. The germline V gene encodes CDR1 DFQATT and CDR2 SNEGSKA (reference sequence). The CDR3 sequence is CSARDRGGRQVEAFF. Here the CDR3 DNA reads TGCAGTGCTAGAGATCGGGGGGGACGACAGGTTGAAGCTTTCTTT.

Only a few counts were recorded for this clonotype. A much larger clone sits a single nucleotide away, making a read error possible. This chain links TRBV7-9 with TRBJ1-6; 9 bases map to TRBD1. The CDR3 length is 14 residues. V lost 6 bases and J lost 3; bases outside the gene matches: 0. Germline V gene sequence: CDR1 SEHNR, CDR2 FQNEAQ (reference sequence). The CDR3 DNA follows: TGTGCCAGCAGGGACAGGGGCTATAATTCACCCCTCCACTTT. It yields the protein CASRDRGYNSPLHF.

This clonotype was recorded a few times. The chain carries TRBV4-3 and TRBJ1-4, with 9 bases aligning to TRBD1. V dropped 0 bases and J dropped 6; count of bases not matched to a gene: 8. Per the germline V gene, CDR1 is LGHNA and CDR2 is YSLEER. This CDR3 comprises 17 residues. The chain's CDR3 is CASSQERSGTGHEKLFF. As DNA, the CDR3 is TGCGCCAGCAGCCAAGAAAGGTCCGGGACAGGGCATGAAAAACTGTTTTTT.